Given below is one T cell receptor beta chain in context. Its antigen is unknown. The record has no base qualities; no much larger clone is one base away. The data belong to a study of patients and donors after allogeneic stem cell transplantation (dated by TCRdb to the early 2020s). Germline trimming: 4 bases from V, 2 bases from J; junction bases outside gene matches: 10. CDR1 and CDR2 (MDHEN, SYDVKM) derive from the germline V gene. The CDR3 spans 18 residues, from the cysteine through the phenylalanine. Only the CDR3 DNA is retained, 54 bases long and in frame from the first base. The library relied on RT-PCR. Sequencing took place on a NextSeq 550. TCRdb trimmed the raw reads at Q25, called clones with MiXCR and kept productive beta chains. Each CDR3 protein appears once, grouped with its most common genes and DNA. The sample profile shows 400,000 to 500,000 distinct CDR3 sequences; 16% of them were found once. The ten largest clones represent 7.2% of the sample.

Sequencing used blood, either unsorted or a sorted T cell fraction (not recorded which). The TCR comes from a human donor who was either an allogeneic HSCT recipient or a stem cell or donor lymphocyte infusion donor (not recorded which). It is not recorded whose cells these are; they may come from a transplant donor. The chain links TRBV28 with TRBJ2-6, and TRBD1 matches 8 of the central bases. The DNA sequence is given as TGTGCCAGCAGTTCCGAATCAGGGGGCTTCGCTGGGGCCAACGTCCTGACTTTC. This gives the protein CASSSESGGFAGANVLTF.